This record concerns one TCR beta chain sequence. Antigen specificity is unknown. The germline CDR1 and CDR2 sequences are KGHSH and LQKENI. Deletions cut 4 bases from V and 0 bases from J, with 9 bases between. The CDR3 is made up of 15 amino acids. The time point here: after neoadjuvant nivolumab, at surgical resection. The data are from a study of neoadjuvant anti-PD-1 for oral cavity cancer. Overall study: Around day 43, patients without progression received a fourth nivolumab dose before surgery. Broader study findings: With a few patients per group, TCR findings need larger cohorts.

Some clones are missing from TCRdb's copy, which holds only in-frame ones; the method was immunoSEQ multiplex PCR. Of about 14,000 clones listed, just under 75% are singletons. The chain combines TRBV18 with TRBJ1-4, with D possibly TRBD1 on 5 matching bases. The sequences come from PBMCs, collected after nivolumab (anti-PD-1) treatment. The clonotype comes from a person aged 40-85 years with oral cavity squamous cell carcinoma. The CDR3: CASSRDVPTNEKLFF. CDR3 in DNA: TGTGCCAGCTCACGGGACGTCCCAACTAATGAAAAACTGTTTTTT. Full variable domain (outside the CDR3, taken from reference TRBV18 and TRBJ1-4): NAGVMQNPRHLVRRRGQEARLRCSPMKGHSHVYWYRQLPEEGLKFMVYLQKENIIDESGMPKERFSAEFPKEGPSILRIQQVVRGDSAAYFCASSRDVPTNEKLFFGSGTQLSVL.